This TCR beta chain is from a study of T cell repertoires in cytomegalovirus infection. Study-level information: Selection of CMV epitopes for the study included recently identified HLA-C-restricted and well-studied HLA-B-restricted ones. CMV infection together with matching HLA type was indicated by public TCR beta signatures.

Findings and caveats of the study: Dominating the ex vivo response were HLA-C-restricted CMV-specific TCR beta clonotypes. Pooled public TCR beta family frequency picked out CMV carriers with the relevant HLA.

Only a few counts were recorded for this clonotype. Its matching antigen is unknown. Using its own MiXCR run on the reads, TCRdb lists one record per CDR3 protein. Among hundreds of thousands of distinct CDR3 sequences listed, 25% to 35% were seen once. The CDR3 totals 14 residues. Trimming shortened V by 6 bases and J by 3 bases, and 12 bases separated the two germline ends. Germline CDR1 and CDR2: SGHRS and YFSETQ. The sample was cultured PBMCs, taken from culture after CMV antigen stimulation. V is TRBV5-1 and J is TRBJ1-4; possible D gene TRBD1, 5 bases. The TCR sequence derives from a human donor in good health (CMV status not recorded). Some clones in this sample may be carry-over from other donors' samples. DNA for the CDR3: TGCGCCAGCACCGAAGCGGGGGCTAATGAAAAACTGTTTTTT. Protein sequence: CASTEAGANEKLFF.